This entry lists 6 T cell receptor beta chains sequenced from one sample in a study of T-cell reconstitution after alpha-beta-depleted transplantation in children. Researchers prepared the TCRbeta library using unique molecular identifiers, the study reports. MiXCR, applied by TCRdb to the PCR reads, yields one record per CDR3 protein. The sample consists of 600,000 to 700,000 distinct CDR3 sequences, over 15% of them appearing once. The sample was PBMCs from the stem cell graft donor, taken from the stem cell graft. These receptors came from a human donor who donated a stem cell graft to a child with acute myeloid leukemia.

The V and J genes are TRBV6-6 and TRBJ2-5; tentative D call: TRBD2 (7 bases). CDR1 and CDR2 (germline): MNHNY, SVGAGI (reference sequence). The V and J ends lost 6 bases and 3 bases respectively, with 11 bases between them. The CDR3 consists of 13 residues. The CDR3 loop reads CASSRGAEETQYF. Written as DNA, the CDR3 is TGTGCCAGCAGCCGGGGGGCGGAAGAGACCCAGTACTTC.

This clonotype was observed at least ten times. V is TRBV20-1 and J is TRBJ2-7, with D hard to call. V was trimmed by 6 bases and J by 2 bases, leaving 11 bases between them. The length of the CDR3 is 12 residues. Germline CDR1 is DFQATT and CDR2 is SNEGSKA (reference sequence). The CDR3: CSAKGVTYEQYF. CDR3 in DNA: TGCAGTGCGAAAGGCGTCACCTACGAGCAGTACTTC.

This clonotype came up once. A junction end diverges from the germline sequence, so it may reflect a read error. The chain couples TRBV7-8 to TRBJ2-7, with 7 bases fitting TRBD1. This CDR3 spans 15 amino acids. From germline, CDR1 is SGHVS and CDR2 FQNEAQ. Here the CDR3 reads CATSSMGQKYYEQYF. As DNA, the CDR3 is TGTGCCACCAGCTCAATGGGACAGAAGTACTACGAGCAGTACTTC.

Concerning this clonotype itself: An end of the junction differs from the germline gene, which may be a read error. The CDR3 region is CASSSMGTENAEAFF. The CDR3 bases are TGCGCCAGCAGCTCCATGGGGACAGAGAACGCTGAAGCTTTCTTT. The chain joins TRBV5-1 to TRBJ1-1; 7 bases are shared with TRBD1. The CDR3 length is 15 residues. Looked up from germline, CDR1 is SGHRS and CDR2 is YFSETQ.

For this clonotype: A read error is possible here, since a much larger clone lies one base away. The V and J genes are TRBV10-3 and TRBJ2-1; no reliable D call. The CDR3 has 15 amino acids. Germline V gives CDR1 ENHRY, CDR2 SYGVKD. The ends were cut back, 0 bases at V and 0 bases at J, with 6 bases in the middle. CDR3 region: CAISESGISYNEQFF. In nucleotides, the CDR3 is TGTGCCATCAGTGAGTCCGGCATCTCCTACAATGAGCAGTTCTTC.

This clonotype was seen at least ten times. The chain combines TRBV20-1 with TRBJ1-1; weak D call: TRBD1 (5 bases). Trimming cost V 0 bases and J 2 bases, with 19 bases left between them. This CDR3 is 17 amino acids long. Per the germline V gene, CDR1 is DFQATT and CDR2 is SNEGSKA (reference sequence). CDR3 sequence reads: CSARDIFVQGFNTEAFF. The CDR3 nucleotides read TGCAGTGCTAGAGATATTTTTGTCCAGGGATTTAACACTGAAGCTTTCTTT.